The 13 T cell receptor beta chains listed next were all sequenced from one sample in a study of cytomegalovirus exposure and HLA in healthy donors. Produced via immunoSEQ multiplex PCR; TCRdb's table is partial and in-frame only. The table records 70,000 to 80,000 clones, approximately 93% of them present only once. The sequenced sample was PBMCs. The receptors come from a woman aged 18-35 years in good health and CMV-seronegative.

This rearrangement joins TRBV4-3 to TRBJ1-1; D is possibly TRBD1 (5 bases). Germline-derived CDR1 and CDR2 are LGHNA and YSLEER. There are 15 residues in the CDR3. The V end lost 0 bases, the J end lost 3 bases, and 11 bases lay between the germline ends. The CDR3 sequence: CASSQDPQGYTEAFF. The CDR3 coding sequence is TGCGCCAGCAGCCAAGATCCGCAGGGTTACACTGAAGCTTTCTTT.

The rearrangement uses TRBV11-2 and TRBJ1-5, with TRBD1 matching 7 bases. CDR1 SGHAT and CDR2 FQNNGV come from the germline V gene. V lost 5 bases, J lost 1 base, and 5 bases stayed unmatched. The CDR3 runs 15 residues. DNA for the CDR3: TGTGCCAGCAGCCCGGGACAGCCAAGCAATCAGCCCCAGCATTTT. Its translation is CASSPGQPSNQPQHF.

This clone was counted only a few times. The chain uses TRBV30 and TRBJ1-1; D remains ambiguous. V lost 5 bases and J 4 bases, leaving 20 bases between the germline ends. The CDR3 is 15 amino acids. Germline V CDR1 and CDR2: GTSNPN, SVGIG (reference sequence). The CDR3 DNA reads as TGTGCCTGGTCCGGCCGGAACACGGGGAGCACTGAAGCTTTCTTT. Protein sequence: CAWSGRNTGSTEAFF.

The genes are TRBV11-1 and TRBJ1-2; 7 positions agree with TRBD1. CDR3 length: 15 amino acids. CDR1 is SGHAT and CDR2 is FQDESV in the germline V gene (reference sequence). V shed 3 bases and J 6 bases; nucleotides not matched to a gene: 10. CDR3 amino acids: CASSLTGFPGNGYTF. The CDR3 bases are TGTGCCAGCAGCTTGACAGGGTTCCCTGGGAATGGCTACACCTTC.

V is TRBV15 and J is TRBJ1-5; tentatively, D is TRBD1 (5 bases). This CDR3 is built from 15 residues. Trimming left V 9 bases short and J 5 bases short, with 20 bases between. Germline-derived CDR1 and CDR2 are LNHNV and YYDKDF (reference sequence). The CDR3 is CATNRAGPIYQPQHF. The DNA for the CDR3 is TGTGCCACGAACCGAGCGGGGCCAATTTATCAGCCCCAGCATTTT.

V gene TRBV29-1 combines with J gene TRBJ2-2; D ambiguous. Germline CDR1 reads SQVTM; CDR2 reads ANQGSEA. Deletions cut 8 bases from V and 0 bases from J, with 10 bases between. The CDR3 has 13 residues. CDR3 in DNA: TGCAGCACGGAGAATTCGAACACCGGGGAGCTGTTTTTT. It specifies CSTENSNTGELFF.

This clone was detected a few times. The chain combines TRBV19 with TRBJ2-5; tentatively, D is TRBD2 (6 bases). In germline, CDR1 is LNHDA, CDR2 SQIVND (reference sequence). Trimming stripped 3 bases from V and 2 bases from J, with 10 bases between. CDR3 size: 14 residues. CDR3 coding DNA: TGTGCCAGTAGTATCCCGGGAGAACAAGAGACCCAGTACTTC. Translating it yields CASSIPGEQETQYF. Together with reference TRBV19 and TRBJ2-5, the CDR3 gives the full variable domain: DGGITQSPKYLFRKEGQNVTLSCEQNLNHDAMYWYRQDPGQGLRLIYYSQIVNDFQKGDIAEGYSVSREKKESFPLTVTSAQKNPTAFYLCASSIPGEQETQYFGPGTRLLVL.

CDR3 loop: CASRQNSNEQFF. The CDR3 DNA is TGTGCCAGTAGGCAGAACAGCAATGAGCAGTTCTTC. The chain recombines TRBV19 with TRBJ2-1; D is uncertain. Germline V CDR1 and CDR2: LNHDA, SQIVND (reference sequence). The CDR3 is 12 residues long. With 6 bases removed from V and 6 bases from J, the gap between germline ends came to 9 bases.

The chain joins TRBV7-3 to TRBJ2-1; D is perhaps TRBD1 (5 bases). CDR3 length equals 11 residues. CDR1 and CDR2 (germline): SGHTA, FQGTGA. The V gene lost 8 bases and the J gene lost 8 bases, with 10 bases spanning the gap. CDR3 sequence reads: CASSQGYEQFF. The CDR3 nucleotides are TGTGCCAGCTCTCAGGGATATGAGCAGTTCTTC.

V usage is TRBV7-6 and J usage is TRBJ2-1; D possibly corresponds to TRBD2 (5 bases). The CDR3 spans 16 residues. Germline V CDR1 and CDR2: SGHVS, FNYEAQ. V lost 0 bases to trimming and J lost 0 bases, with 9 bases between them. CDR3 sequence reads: CASSLAASSSYNEQFF. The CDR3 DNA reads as TGTGCCAGCAGCTTAGCGGCTAGCAGCTCCTACAATGAGCAGTTCTTC.

CDR3 region: CASSPRATSGYTF. DNA for the CDR3: TGTGCCAGCAGCCCCAGGGCTACTTCAGGCTACACCTTC. The chain employs TRBV9 and TRBJ1-2; a weak D match, TRBD1 (5 bases). V was shortened by 4 bases and J by 8 bases, with 15 bases between the two germline ends. The length of the CDR3 is 13 residues. Germline V gives CDR1 SGDLS, CDR2 YYNGEE.

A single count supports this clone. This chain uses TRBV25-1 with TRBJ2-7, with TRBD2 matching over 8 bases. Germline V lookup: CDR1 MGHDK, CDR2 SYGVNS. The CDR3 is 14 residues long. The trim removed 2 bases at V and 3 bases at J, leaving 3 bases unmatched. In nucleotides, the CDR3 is TGTGCCAGCAGTGAAGCGGGAGGTTACTACGAGCAGTACTTC. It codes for CASSEAGGYYEQYF.

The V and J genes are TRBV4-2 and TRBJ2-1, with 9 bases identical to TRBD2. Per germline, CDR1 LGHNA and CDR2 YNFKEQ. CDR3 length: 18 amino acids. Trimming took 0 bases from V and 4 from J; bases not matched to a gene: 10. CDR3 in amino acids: CASSQDFLAGNRYNEQFF. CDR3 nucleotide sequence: TGTGCCAGCAGCCAAGATTTTCTAGCGGGGAATCGATACAATGAGCAGTTCTTC.